This T cell receptor beta chain was profiled in a study of regulatory T cells in long-lasting Graves disease. The J segment lost 0 bases and the V segment lost 2 bases, leaving 4 bases of the junction unmatched. Germline CDR1 DFQATT, CDR2 SNEGSKA (reference sequence). The CDR3 spans 14 residues. This clonotype has at least ten counts. Described time point: newly diagnosed GD, antithyroid drugs for less than 3 months. Extracted PBMC RNA gave rise to the TCR library. The authors built TCR beta libraries using iRepertoire HTBI primers and Arm-PCR of CDR3 regions. TCRdb used MiXCR to reprocess the multiplex PCR reads, holding one entry per CDR3 protein. The sample gives roughly 500,000 distinct CDR3 sequences, roughly 13% of which show up once; about 10% is in the top ten. These same records also appear under a second study, on T cells in Graves' hyperthyroidism and ophthalmopathy.

The sample in question was peripheral blood mononuclear cells (PBMCs), obtained at new diagnosis, from a patient treated with antithyroid drugs. The gene calls are TRBV20-1 and TRBJ2-7; TRBD2 agrees at 7 bases. This receptor was taken from a man aged 30 to 39 with Graves disease. CDR3 sequence: CSARLAASSYEQYF. The CDR3 coding sequence is TGCAGTGCTAGACTAGCGGCCAGCTCCTACGAGCAGTACTTC.